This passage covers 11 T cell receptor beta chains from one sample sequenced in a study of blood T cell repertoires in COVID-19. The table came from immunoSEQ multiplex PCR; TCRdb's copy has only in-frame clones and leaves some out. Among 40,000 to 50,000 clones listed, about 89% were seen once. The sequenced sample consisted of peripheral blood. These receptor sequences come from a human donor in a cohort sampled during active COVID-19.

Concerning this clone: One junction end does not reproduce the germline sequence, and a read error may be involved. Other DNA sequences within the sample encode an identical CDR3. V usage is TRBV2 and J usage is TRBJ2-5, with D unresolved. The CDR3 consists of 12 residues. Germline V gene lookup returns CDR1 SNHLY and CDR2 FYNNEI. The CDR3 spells CASSALGETQYF. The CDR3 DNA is TGTGCCAGCAGTGCTCTAGGAGAGACCCAATACTTC.

As DNA, the CDR3 is TGTGCCTGGAGCCTCCGGGACAGGGGGAATCAGCCCCAGCATTTT. Encoded protein: CAWSLRDRGNQPQHF. The chain carries TRBV30 and TRBJ1-5, with 11 positions matching TRBD1. The CDR3 runs 15 residues. Germline loops: CDR1 GTSNPN, CDR2 SVGIG (reference sequence). The V gene end was trimmed by 3 bases and the J gene end by 4 bases; junction bases not matched to a gene: 5. The full variable domain, rest sourced from reference TRBV30 and TRBJ1-5, is SQTIHQWPATLVQPVGSPLSLECTVEGTSNPNLYWYRQAAGRGLQLLFYSVGIGQISSEVPQNLSASRPQDRQFILSSKKLLLSDSGFYLCAWSLRDRGNQPQHFGDGTRLSIL.

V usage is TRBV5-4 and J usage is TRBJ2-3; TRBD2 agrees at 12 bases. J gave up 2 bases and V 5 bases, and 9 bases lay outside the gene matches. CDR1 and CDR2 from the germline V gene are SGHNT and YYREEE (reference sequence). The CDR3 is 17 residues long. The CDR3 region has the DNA TGTGCCAGCAGTTCGGGACTAGCGGGCCCTTACACAGATACGCAGTATTTT. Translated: CASSSGLAGPYTDTQYF.

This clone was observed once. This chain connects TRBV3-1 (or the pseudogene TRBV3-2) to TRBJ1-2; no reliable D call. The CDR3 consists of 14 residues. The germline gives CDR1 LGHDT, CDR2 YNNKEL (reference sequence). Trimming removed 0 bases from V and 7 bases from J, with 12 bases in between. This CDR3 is CASSQDRGDRGYTF. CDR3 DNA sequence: TGTGCCAGCAGCCAAGATCGGGGAGATCGTGGCTACACCTTC.

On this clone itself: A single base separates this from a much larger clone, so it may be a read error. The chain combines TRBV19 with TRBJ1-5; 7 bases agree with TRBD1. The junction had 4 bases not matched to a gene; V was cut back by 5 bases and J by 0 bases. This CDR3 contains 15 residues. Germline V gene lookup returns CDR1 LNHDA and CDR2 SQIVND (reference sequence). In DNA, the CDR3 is TGTGCCAGTAGTTTGGGACAGCATAGCAATCAGCCCCAGCATTTT. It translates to CASSLGQHSNQPQHF.

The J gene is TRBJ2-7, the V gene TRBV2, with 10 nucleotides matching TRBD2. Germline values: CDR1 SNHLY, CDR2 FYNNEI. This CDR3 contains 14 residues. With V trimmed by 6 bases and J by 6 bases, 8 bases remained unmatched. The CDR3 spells CASRERGGFGEQYF. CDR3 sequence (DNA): TGTGCCAGCAGGGAGCGGGGGGGCTTTGGCGAGCAGTACTTC.

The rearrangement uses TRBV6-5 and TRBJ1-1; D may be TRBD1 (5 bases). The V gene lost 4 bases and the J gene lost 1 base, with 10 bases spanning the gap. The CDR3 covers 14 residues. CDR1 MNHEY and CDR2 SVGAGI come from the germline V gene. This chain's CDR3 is CASSFRQKNTEAFF. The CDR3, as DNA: TGTGCCAGCAGTTTTCGACAGAAGAACACTGAAGCTTTCTTT.

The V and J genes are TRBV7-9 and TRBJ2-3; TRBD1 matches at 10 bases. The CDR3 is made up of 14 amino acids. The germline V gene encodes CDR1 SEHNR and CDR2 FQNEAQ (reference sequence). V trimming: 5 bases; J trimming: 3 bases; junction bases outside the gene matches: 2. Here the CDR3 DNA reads TGTGCCAGCAGCGGGGGACAGGGGACAGATACGCAGTATTTT. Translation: CASSGGQGTDTQYF.

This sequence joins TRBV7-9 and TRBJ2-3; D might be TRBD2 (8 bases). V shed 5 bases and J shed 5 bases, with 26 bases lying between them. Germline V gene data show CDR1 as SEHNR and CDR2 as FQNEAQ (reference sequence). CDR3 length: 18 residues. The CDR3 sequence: CASSPYSGTAKLVDTQYF. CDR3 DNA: TGTGCCAGCAGCCCATATAGCGGGACAGCGAAACTAGTAGATACGCAGTATTTT.

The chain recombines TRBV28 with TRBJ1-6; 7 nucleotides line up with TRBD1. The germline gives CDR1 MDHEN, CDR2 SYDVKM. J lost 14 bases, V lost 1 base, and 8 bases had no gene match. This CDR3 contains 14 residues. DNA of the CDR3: TGTGCCAGCAGTTTATCCAAGACAGGGTGGTCCCTCCACTTT. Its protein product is CASSLSKTGWSLHF.

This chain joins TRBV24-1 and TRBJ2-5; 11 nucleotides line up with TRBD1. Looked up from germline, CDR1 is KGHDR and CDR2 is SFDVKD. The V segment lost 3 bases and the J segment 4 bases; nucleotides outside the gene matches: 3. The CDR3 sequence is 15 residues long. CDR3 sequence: CATSDPGTGGETQYF. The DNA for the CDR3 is TGTGCCACCAGTGATCCCGGGACAGGGGGAGAGACCCAGTACTTC.